These 20 T cell receptor beta chains were all obtained from the same sample, sequenced in a study of graft-versus-host responses after intestinal transplantation. TCRdb's table, derived via immunoSEQ multiplex PCR, lists solely in-frame clones and lacks some. The sample shows 99,000 or so clones, about 82% of them seen only once. The sequences come from PBMCs, collected 255 days after intestinal transplant. Receptors originate from a human patient who received an intestinal transplant, so some T cells may come from the graft donor.

V is TRBV10-1 and J is TRBJ1-4; 10 bases map to TRBD1. Germline V gene sequence: CDR1 WNHNN, CDR2 SYGVQD (reference sequence). CDR3 length: 16 residues. With 1 base clipped from V and 7 bases from J, the junction kept 6 bases outside the gene matches. The CDR3, as DNA: TGCGCCAGCAGTGAGTGGATGACAGGGGGCTGTGAAAAACTGTTTTTT. Translating gives CASSEWMTGGCEKLFF.

This chain joins TRBV7-2 and TRBJ2-2; no definite D call. The CDR3 is 12 residues long. V was trimmed by 3 bases and J by 3 bases, leaving 2 bases between them. CDR1 is SGHTA, CDR2 FQGNSA, per germline. The CDR3 here is CASSFYTGELFF. In nucleotides, the CDR3 is TGTGCCAGCAGCTTCTACACCGGGGAGCTGTTTTTT.

J is TRBJ2-5 and V is TRBV7-2, with 9 bases identical to TRBD1. The CDR3 is 16 residues long. With 5 bases clipped from V and 5 bases from J, the junction kept 12 bases outside the gene matches. The germline CDR1 and CDR2 sequences are SGHTA and FQGNSA. This chain's CDR3 is CASSPFPGQGKETQYF. The CDR3 DNA reads TGTGCCAGCAGCCCATTCCCTGGACAGGGGAAGGAGACCCAGTACTTC.

The chain carries TRBV6-1 and TRBJ2-6; D gene unclear. Germline V gene data show CDR1 as MNHNS and CDR2 as SASEGT. The ends were cut back, 0 bases at V and 3 bases at J, with 3 bases in the middle. The length of the CDR3 is 14 residues. The CDR3 sequence is CASSEAFGANVLTF. CDR3 DNA: TGTGCCAGCAGTGAAGCCTTTGGGGCCAACGTCCTGACTTTC.

This chain links TRBV6-5 with TRBJ2-1; D is unclear. This CDR3 has 12 amino acids. V was pared by 6 bases and J by 5 bases, with 8 bases between. Germline loops: CDR1 MNHEY, CDR2 SVGAGI. The CDR3 DNA sequence: TGTGCCAGCAGCCTAGGGAACAATGAGCAGTTCTTC. This translates into CASSLGNNEQFF.

This clone was detected once. The chain joins TRBV5-4 to TRBJ2-7; tentatively, D is TRBD2 (5 bases). This CDR3 has 12 residues. Per the germline V gene, CDR1 is SGHNT and CDR2 is YYREEE (reference sequence). V was shortened by 3 bases and J by 1 base, with 5 bases between the two germline ends. Here the CDR3 reads CASSSGSYEQYF. The CDR3 bases are TGTGCCAGCAGCTCGGGGTCCTACGAGCAGTACTTC.

The J gene is TRBJ2-3, the V gene TRBV7-3; maybe TRBD2 (6 bases). The CDR3 sequence is 14 residues long. V was clipped by 6 bases and J by 4 bases, with 14 bases between them. In germline, CDR1 is SGHTA, CDR2 FQGTGA. The CDR3 nucleotides read TGTGCCAGCAGTTCCGATGGAGGGCCAGATACGCAGTATTTT. Translated, it gives CASSSDGGPDTQYF.

The table lists this clone with a few counts. V usage is TRBV4-1 and J usage is TRBJ1-1, with D unclear. CDR1 and CDR2 (germline): MGHRA, YSYEKL. This CDR3 has 14 amino acids. V shed 0 bases and J shed 1 base, with 6 bases lying between them. The CDR3 spells CASSQEVGNTEAFF. DNA for the CDR3: TGCGCCAGCAGCCAAGAAGTAGGGAACACTGAAGCTTTCTTT.

This clone was seen only once. This rearrangement joins TRBV4-2 to TRBJ2-3, with TRBD2 matching over 9 bases. Trimming at V came to 0 bases and at J to 4 bases, leaving 14 bases not matched to a gene. The CDR3 has 19 amino acids. Germline lookup yields CDR1 LGHNA and CDR2 YNFKEQ. The CDR3 DNA reads as TGTGCCAGCAGCCAAGATGTGGCTAGCGGGGCAGGTCTCTCAGATACGCAGTATTTT. It translates to CASSQDVASGAGLSDTQYF.

The chain carries TRBV27 and TRBJ2-1; 10 positions match TRBD2. The CDR3 runs 14 residues. The germline V gene has CDR1 MNHEY and CDR2 SMNVEV (reference sequence). Germline trimming cut 3 bases from V and 5 bases from J; bases unmatched to any gene: 1. In DNA, the CDR3 is TGTGCCAGCAGTTTCCTAGCGGGAGACAATGAGCAGTTCTTC. As protein: CASSFLAGDNEQFF.

J is TRBJ2-7 and V is TRBV14; D is unclear. The germline gives CDR1 SGHDN, CDR2 FVKESK. The CDR3 is made up of 15 amino acids. With 1 base removed from V and 1 base from J, the gap between germline ends came to 11 bases. For the CDR3, the DNA is TGTGCCAGCAGCCAAGGGGCCTACGGATCCTACGAGCAGTACGTC. This sequence encodes CASSQGAYGSYEQYV.

Of note for this clone: A junction end diverges from the germline sequence, so it may reflect a read error. The CDR3 spells CASSPTAKYGYTF. The CDR3 DNA reads as TGTGCCAGCAGTCCGACAGCTAAATATGGCTACACCTTC. The rearrangement links TRBV6-1 to TRBJ1-2; TRBD1 is a possible D gene (5 bases). The germline gives CDR1 MNHNS, CDR2 SASEGT. The CDR3 length is 13 residues.

The V call is TRBV7-3, the J call TRBJ2-1; TRBD2 agrees at 10 bases. CDR1 is SGHTA and CDR2 is FQGTGA in the germline V gene. V was clipped by 5 bases and J by 6 bases; unmatched bases: 10. This CDR3 spans 16 amino acids. The CDR3 protein is CASSPTTGLASNEQFF. The CDR3 DNA is TGTGCCAGCAGCCCGACGACGGGACTAGCGTCCAATGAGCAGTTCTTC. Filled out from reference TRBV7-3 and TRBJ2-1, the complete variable domain reads GAGVSQTPSNKVTEKGKYVELRCDPISGHTALYWYRQSLGQGPEFLIYFQGTGAADDSGLPNDRFFAVRPEGSVSTLKIQRTERGDSAVYLCASSPTTGLASNEQFFGPGTRLTVL.

The chain carries TRBV14 and TRBJ1-1, with D possibly TRBD1 on 5 matching bases. Between the trimmed V and J ends, which lost 4 bases and 5 bases, there was a span of 14 bases. In germline, CDR1 is SGHDN, CDR2 FVKESK. The CDR3 runs to 14 residues. The CDR3 spells CASSPAGGGTEAFF. The DNA of the CDR3 is TGTGCCAGCAGCCCTGCGGGGGGGGGAACTGAAGCTTTCTTT.

The rearrangement uses TRBV4-2 and TRBJ2-1; tentatively, D is TRBD2 (5 bases). The CDR3 extends over 14 amino acids. Germline lookup yields CDR1 LGHNA and CDR2 YNFKEQ. V gave up 4 bases and J gave up 5 bases, with 12 bases separating them. This chain's CDR3 is CASSPGLEHNEQFF. CDR3 nucleotide sequence: TGTGCCAGCAGCCCTGGACTGGAACACAATGAGCAGTTCTTC.

The chain joins TRBV28 to TRBJ1-3; no firm D call. Germline CDR1 MDHEN, CDR2 SYDVKM. This CDR3 spans 12 amino acids. The V and J ends lost 2 bases and 4 bases respectively, with 3 bases between them. Here the CDR3 reads CASSLVGNTIYF. The CDR3 nucleotides read TGTGCCAGCAGTTTAGTAGGAAACACCATATATTTT.

The chain joins TRBV28 to TRBJ1-5, with D hard to call. Germline V CDR1 and CDR2: MDHEN, SYDVKM. This CDR3 contains 14 residues. Trimming removed 7 bases at V and 2 bases at J, with 12 bases between. The CDR3 here is CASNKGRGNQPQHF. CDR3 coding DNA: TGTGCCAGCAACAAAGGGAGGGGCAATCAGCCCCAGCATTTT.

The chain has TRBV6-6 and TRBJ2-7; possibly TRBD1 for D (5 bases). From germline, CDR1 is MNHNY and CDR2 SVGAGI (reference sequence). V lost 8 bases and J 3 bases, leaving 14 bases between the germline ends. The CDR3 runs to 13 residues. Written as DNA, the CDR3 is TGTGCCAGCCGCCAACTGGGGCGCTACGAGCAGTACTTC. Translating it yields CASRQLGRYEQYF.

The genes are TRBV7-3 and TRBJ1-1, with a tentative D call TRBD1 (6 bases). V lost 4 bases, J lost 1 base, and 7 bases lay in between. Germline values: CDR1 SGHTA, CDR2 FQGTGA. CDR3 size: 13 residues. In DNA form, the CDR3 reads TGTGCCAGCAGCTCACAGGGGAACACTGAAGCTTTCTTT. This encodes CASSSQGNTEAFF.

The rearrangement uses TRBV6-5 and TRBJ2-5; TRBD1 aligns across 7 bases. The V gene end was trimmed by 5 bases and the J gene end by 5 bases; junction bases not matched to a gene: 8. CDR1 and CDR2 (germline): MNHEY, SVGAGI. The CDR3 has 14 amino acids. The CDR3 DNA is TGTGCCAGCAGTCATAGACAGGGCGAGGAGACCCAGTACTTC. It is translated as CASSHRQGEETQYF.